This T cell receptor beta chain was profiled in a study of blood T cells in healthy people across ages. Combining a sample-barcoded 5' primer with a J-beta primer mix, a second PCR ran for 7 to 11 cycles. Each CDR3 protein is one row after TCRdb ran MiXCR on the 5' RACE reads. The table has around 800,000 distinct CDR3 sequences, around 25% seen once. The CDR3 has 13 amino acids. Germline loops: CDR1 MNHNY, CDR2 SVGAGI (reference sequence). V was trimmed by 6 bases and J by 3 bases, leaving 8 bases between them. These data also featured in a second study, about T cells of mothers and their children.

This clonotype was sampled from a boy aged 5-17 years in good health. This chain links TRBV6-6 with TRBJ1-4; maybe TRBD1 (5 bases). The sample was blood. The CDR3 reads CASRLGPNEKLFF. The CDR3 DNA follows: TGTGCCAGCAGATTGGGGCCTAATGAAAAACTGTTTTTT.